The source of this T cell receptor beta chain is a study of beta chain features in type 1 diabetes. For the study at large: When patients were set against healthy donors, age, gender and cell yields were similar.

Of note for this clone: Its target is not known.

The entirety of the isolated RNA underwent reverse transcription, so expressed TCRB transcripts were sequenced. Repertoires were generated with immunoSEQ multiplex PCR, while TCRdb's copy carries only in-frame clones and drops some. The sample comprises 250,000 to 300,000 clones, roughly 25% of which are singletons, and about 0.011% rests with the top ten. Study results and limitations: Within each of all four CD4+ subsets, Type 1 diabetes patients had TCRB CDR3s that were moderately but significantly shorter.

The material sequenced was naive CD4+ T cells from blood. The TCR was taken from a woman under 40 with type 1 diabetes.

The CDR3 nucleotides read TGTGCCTGGAGTGTATATGGCCAGCCCCAGCATTTT. This translates into CAWSVYGQPQHF. The chain recombines TRBV30 with TRBJ1-5, with D unresolved. The germline V gene encodes CDR1 GTSNPN and CDR2 SVGIG (reference sequence). The V and J ends lost 0 bases and 7 bases respectively, with 7 bases between them. The CDR3 totals 12 residues.